The clone carrying this T cell receptor beta chain has just a few counts. Its matching antigen is unknown. These data are taken from a study of beta chain features in type 1 diabetes. Study-level findings and limits: Among patients, naive, central memory and Treg TCRB repertoires appeared more similar than among healthy donors. Researchers report that Type 1 diabetes patients had moderately but significantly shorter TCRB CDR3s across all four CD4+ subsets.

Expressed TCRB transcripts got sequenced, as all isolated RNA was reverse transcribed. TCRdb's table, derived via immunoSEQ multiplex PCR, lists solely in-frame clones and lacks some. In the table there are a few hundred thousand clones, 16% of which are singletons. This clonotype was sampled from a man aged 25-45 years with type 1 diabetes. Sequencing was performed on naive CD4+ T cells from blood.

CDR3 coding DNA: TGCAGCGTTGAAGATTTATTGGACAGGGAACGCAATGAGCAGTTCTTC. Its protein product is CSVEDLLDRERNEQFF. V gene TRBV29-1 combines with J gene TRBJ2-1, with 8 bases fitting TRBD1. J gave up 6 bases and V 0 bases, and 10 bases lay outside the gene matches. Germline CDR1 is SQVTM and CDR2 is ANQGSEA. This CDR3 region has 16 residues.